This T cell receptor (beta chain) came from a study of OX40 agonist ivuxolimab in advanced cancers. Study background: Dose-escalation patients were diagnosed with hepatocellular carcinoma, melanoma, renal cell cancer or head and neck cancer. Study-wide results and limits: Expanded clones were, on average, more numerous in CD8+ T cells than in CD4+. At doses 0.1 to 3.0 mg/kg, CD4+ and CD8+ clones expanded.

The protocol was immunoSEQ multiplex PCR, while the TCRdb copy is restricted to in-frame clones and leaves out a portion. Found here are about 27,000 clones, around 80% of them singletons; the top ten hold roughly 29%. Concerning this clone: The antigen is undetermined.

This CDR3 is 16 amino acids long. Germline assignment: CDR1 SGHNT and CDR2 YENEEA. V gave up 5 bases and J gave up 0 bases, with 11 bases separating them. The cohort excluded patients with autoimmune disease history or systemic immunosuppression. The receptor was isolated from an adult with an advanced solid tumor such as melanoma, head and neck, liver or kidney cancer. Specimen: CD4+ or CD8+ T cells sorted from blood, collected in a trial of the OX40 agonist ivuxolimab. The genes are TRBV11-3 and TRBJ2-6; no reliable D call. The CDR3 coding sequence is TGTGCCAGCAGCCCTAACTGGGGCTCTGGGGCCAACGTCCTGACTTTC. Protein: CASSPNWGSGANVLTF. The variable domain in full, with the rest retrieved from reference TRBV11-3 and TRBJ2-6, is EAGVVQSPRYKIIEKKQPVAFWCNPISGHNTLYWYLQNLGQGPELLIRYENEEAVDDSQLPKDRFSAERLKGVDSTLKIQPAELGDSAVYLCASSPNWGSGANVLTFGAGSRLTVL.